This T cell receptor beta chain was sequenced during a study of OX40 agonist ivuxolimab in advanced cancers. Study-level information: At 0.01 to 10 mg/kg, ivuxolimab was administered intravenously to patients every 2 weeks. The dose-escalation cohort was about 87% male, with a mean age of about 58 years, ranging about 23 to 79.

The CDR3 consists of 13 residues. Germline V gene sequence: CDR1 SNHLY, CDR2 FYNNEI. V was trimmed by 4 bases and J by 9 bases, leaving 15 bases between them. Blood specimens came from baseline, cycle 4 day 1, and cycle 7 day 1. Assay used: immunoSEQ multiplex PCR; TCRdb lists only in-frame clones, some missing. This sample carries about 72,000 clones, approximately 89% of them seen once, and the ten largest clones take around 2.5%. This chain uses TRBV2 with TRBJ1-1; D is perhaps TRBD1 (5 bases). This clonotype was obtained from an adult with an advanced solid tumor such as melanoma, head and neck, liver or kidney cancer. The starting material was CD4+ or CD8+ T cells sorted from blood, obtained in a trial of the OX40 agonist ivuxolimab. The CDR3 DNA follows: TGTGCCAGCAGTGGGGGGATGGAAACCCAAGCTTTCTTT. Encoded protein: CASSGGMETQAFF.